These T cell receptor beta chains were read from a single sample in a study of cytomegalovirus exposure and HLA in healthy donors. Clones were sequenced by immunoSEQ multiplex PCR, and TCRdb holds only the in-frame ones, with some missing. The data contain approximately 170,000 clones, around four fifths of them singletons. The sample consisted of PBMCs. The origin of the receptors is a young man in good health and CMV-seropositive. Each CDR3 is given without its conserved first and last residue. The order of the fields is J gene, V gene, clone size, CDR3 protein. Part of the rows lack a size; the others show once, few, many or a class for expanded clones.

>TRBJ1-1|TRBV7-8|.
ASTPLSGATEAF
>TRBJ1-1|TRBV14|.
ASSQDLNTEAF
>TRBJ2-7|TRBV7-2|.
ASSPLAGGPYEQY
>TRBJ1-1|TRBV27|.
ASSLYRSAAYTEAF
>TRBJ2-7|TRBV6-5|.
ASRLASGYEQY
>TRBJ2-2|TRBV6-6|.
ASSYRQGNTGELF
>TRBJ1-6|TRBV7-6|.
ASSLAGTANNSPLH
>TRBJ1-2|TRBV5-5|once
ASSTGGAAYGYT
>TRBJ2-7|TRBV11-2|.
ASSLAGSRGEQY
>TRBJ1-5|TRBV9|.
ASSAHFIDQPQH
>TRBJ2-2|TRBV19|few
ASTQRSGELF
>TRBJ2-7|TRBV4-1|.
ASSPGDLFYEQY
>TRBJ1-5|TRBV15|.
ATSRDQLGQGTQPQH
>TRBJ2-1|TRBV5-1|.
ASTNRVTQTSDNNEQF
>TRBJ2-5|TRBV27|.
ASSYSPGQGQETQY
>TRBJ1-2|TRBV18|.
ASSSGQGTIEAYGYT
>TRBJ1-1|TRBV7-2|.
ASSAGITVDMNTEAF
>TRBJ2-2|TRBV6-4|.
ASSTGNTGELF
>TRBJ2-2|TRBV5-1|.
ASSGGTYNTGELF
>TRBJ1-3|TRBV12-2|.
ASRDDRVYSGNTIY
>TRBJ1-1|TRBV2|.
ASRTGGLNTEAF
>TRBJ2-3|TRBV30|once
AWSRLAGGSTDTQY
>TRBJ2-5|TRBV19|.
ASSTLQGRGQETQY
>TRBJ2-3|TRBV5-1|.
ASGAGSTDTQY
>TRBJ1-2|TRBV7-3|.
ASSSGQGIGGYT
>TRBJ2-3|TRBV20-1|.
STFSGGQY
>TRBJ2-3|TRBV2|few
ASSESVGLAGSYTDTQY
>TRBJ2-7|TRBV29-1|.
SVVTRASYEQY
>TRBJ1-6|TRBV5-4|.
ASSLSGYDSPLH
>TRBJ1-2|TRBV5-1|.
ASSSFSGHNYGYT
>TRBJ2-5|TRBV6-5|few
ASSTGLAGEETQY
>TRBJ1-1|TRBV20-1|.
SARLGGEAF
>TRBJ1-1|TRBV4-1|.
ASSQESTGLGAF
>TRBJ2-2|TRBV7-2|.
ASSLNGGLATGELF
>TRBJ2-7|TRBV10-3|.
AISDLGGRAYEQY
>TRBJ2-2|TRBV27|.
ASRPTLARRAGELF
>TRBJ2-7|TRBV29-1|.
SVEEGRNEQY
>TRBJ1-2|TRBV7-8|.
ASSLVDRGGYT
>TRBJ1-5|TRBV7-2|.
ASSLQGASGQPQH
>TRBJ2-5|TRBV2|.
ASSPPGTALETQY
>TRBJ2-6|TRBV9|.
ASSGRQTSGGTISGANVLT
>TRBJ2-7|TRBV4-1|.
ASSLVGTGSSYEQY
>TRBJ2-5|TRBV5-1|.
ASSQQGTQETQY
>TRBJ1-4|TRBV4-3|.
ASSQDLQGANEKLF
>TRBJ1-4|TRBV15|.
ATSSTGGFIYSTNEKLF
>TRBJ2-1|TRBV4-3|.
ASSQGGSLLEQF
>TRBJ1-4|TRBV7-2|.
ASSLVGTGGLGEKLF
>TRBJ2-5|TRBV27|.
ASRERWGVQETQY
>TRBJ1-2|TRBV4-3|.
ASSPGQGWYYGYT
>TRBJ1-1|TRBV4-1|.
ASSHPGQGLNTEAF
>TRBJ2-6|TRBV19|once
ASSIKRRSGANVLT
>TRBJ2-2|TRBV9|.
ASSLGGHTGELF
>TRBJ1-1|TRBV28|.
ASSLTGDTEAF
>TRBJ2-1|TRBV5-4|.
ASSLVASGGGEQF
>TRBJ2-1|TRBV10-3|.
AISAGLAGGYNEQF
>TRBJ1-1|TRBV19|.
ASSPSGSTEAF